This T cell receptor beta chain appears in the sequencing data of a study of shared clonotypes between healthy human individuals. Findings of the study overall: The generation probabilities recorded for non-shared clonotypes fell below those of clonotypes shared by all four donors.

Together with CD45RO+ cells, CCR7-negative CD45RA+ TemRA cells were included in CD8 memory. Each cell subset's genomic DNA was divided evenly among several immunoSEQ plates. Per the authors' pipeline: Owing to the provision of junction-only sequences devoid of quality scores by immunoSEQ, filtering differed. Generated by immunoSEQ multiplex PCR, the TCRdb table keeps only in-frame clones and is missing some. D and trimming come from the DNA, and the V and J calls and clone size come from that table. In the table there are 110,000 or so clones, about 71% of which are singletons. The sample holds a few counts of this clone. Its matching antigen is unknown. This CDR3 contains 14 residues. Trimming stripped 1 base from V and 3 bases from J, with 10 bases between. Germline CDR1 is MNHNS and CDR2 is SASEGT.

The receptor was isolated from a woman between 25 and 40 years old in good health. The rearrangement links TRBV6-1 to TRBJ2-7; D may be TRBD1 (5 bases). Sequenced: memory CD8+ T cells sorted from blood. Subset specified: CD45RO+ cells pooled with CCR7-negative TemRA cells. CDR3 in amino acids: CASSEVRAYYEQYF. CDR3 DNA: TGTGCCAGCAGTGAAGTCAGGGCCTACTACGAGCAGTACTTC.